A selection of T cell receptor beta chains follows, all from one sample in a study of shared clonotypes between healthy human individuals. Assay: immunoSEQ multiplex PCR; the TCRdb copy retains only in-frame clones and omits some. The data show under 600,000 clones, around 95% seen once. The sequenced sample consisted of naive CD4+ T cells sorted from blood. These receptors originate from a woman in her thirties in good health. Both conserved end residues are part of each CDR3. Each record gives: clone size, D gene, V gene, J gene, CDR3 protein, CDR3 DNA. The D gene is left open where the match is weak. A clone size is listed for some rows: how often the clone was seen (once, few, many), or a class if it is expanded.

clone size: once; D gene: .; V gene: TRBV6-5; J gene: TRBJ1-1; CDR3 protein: CASSYMVRGGKAFF; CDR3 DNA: TGTGCCAGCAGTTACATGGTGAGGGGTGGTAAGGCTTTCTTT
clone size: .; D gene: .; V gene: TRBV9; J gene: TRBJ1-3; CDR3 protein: CASSPNREQAGNTIYF; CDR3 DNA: TGTGCCAGCAGCCCAAACAGGGAGCAAGCTGGAAACACCATATATTTT
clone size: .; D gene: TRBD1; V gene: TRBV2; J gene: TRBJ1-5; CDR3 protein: CASSSDRVIMNPQHF; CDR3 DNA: TGTGCCAGCAGTTCGGACAGGGTAATTATGAATCCCCAGCATTTT
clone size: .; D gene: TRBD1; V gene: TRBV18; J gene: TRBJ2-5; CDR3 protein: CASSPRQGHETQYF; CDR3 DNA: TGTGCCAGCTCACCACGACAGGGACATGAGACCCAGTACTTC
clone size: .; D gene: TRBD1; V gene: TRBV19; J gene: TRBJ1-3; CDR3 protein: CASSPWGQGIAGNTIYF; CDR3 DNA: TGTGCCAGTAGCCCTTGGGGACAGGGAATCGCTGGAAACACCATATATTTT
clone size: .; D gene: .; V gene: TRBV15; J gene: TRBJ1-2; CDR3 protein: CATSRGQTYGYTF; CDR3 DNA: TGTGCCACCAGCAGAGGACAGACCTATGGCTACACCTTC
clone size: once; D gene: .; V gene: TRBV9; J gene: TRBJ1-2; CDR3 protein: CASSVDLGLSGYTF; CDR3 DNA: TGTGCCAGCAGCGTAGATCTGGGGCTGAGTGGCTACACCTTC
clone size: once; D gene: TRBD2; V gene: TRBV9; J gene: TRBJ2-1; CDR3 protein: CASSIPTSGKSNEQFF; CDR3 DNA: TGTGCCAGCAGCATCCCGACTAGCGGGAAATCCAATGAGCAGTTCTTC
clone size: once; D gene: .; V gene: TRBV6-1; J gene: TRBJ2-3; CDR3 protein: CASSVRMGTPDTQYF; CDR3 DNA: TGTGCCAGCAGTGTGCGGATGGGGACTCCAGATACGCAGTATTTT
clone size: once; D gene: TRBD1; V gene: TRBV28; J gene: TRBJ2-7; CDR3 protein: CASATYWGQGHHEQYF; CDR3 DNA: TGTGCCAGCGCGACCTATTGGGGACAGGGTCACCACGAGCAGTACTTC
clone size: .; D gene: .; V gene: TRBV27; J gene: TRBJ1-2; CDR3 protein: CASSPGWGGYGYTF; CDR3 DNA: TGTGCCAGCAGTCCGGGGTGGGGTGGTTATGGCTACACCTTC
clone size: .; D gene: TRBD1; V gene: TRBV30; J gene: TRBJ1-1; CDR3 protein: CAWTRDRAPGTEAFF; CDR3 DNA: TGTGCCTGGACCCGGGACAGGGCCCCCGGCACTGAAGCTTTCTTT
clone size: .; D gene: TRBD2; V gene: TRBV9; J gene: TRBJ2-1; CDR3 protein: CASSALAGFYNEQFF; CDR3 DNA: TGTGCCAGCAGCGCCCTAGCGGGCTTCTACAATGAGCAGTTCTTC
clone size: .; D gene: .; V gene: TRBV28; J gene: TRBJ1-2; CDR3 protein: CASLPGTAGGYTF; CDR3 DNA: TGTGCCAGCCTCCCCGGGACCGCTGGTGGCTACACCTTC
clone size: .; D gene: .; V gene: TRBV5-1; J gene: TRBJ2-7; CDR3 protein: CASSLGAYEQYF; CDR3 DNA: TGCGCCAGCAGCTTGGGCGCCTACGAGCAGTACTTC
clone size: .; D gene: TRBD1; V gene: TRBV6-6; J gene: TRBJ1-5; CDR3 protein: CASSRQGASNQPQHF; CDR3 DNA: TGTGCCAGCAGCCGACAGGGGGCCAGCAATCAGCCCCAGCATTTT
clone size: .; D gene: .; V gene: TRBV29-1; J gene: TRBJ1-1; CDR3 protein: CSVGRDAKSSF; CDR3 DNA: TGCAGCGTGGGGAGAGACGCAAAATCGTCCTTT
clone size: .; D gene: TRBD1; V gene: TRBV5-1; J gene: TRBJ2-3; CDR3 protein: CASSTQQGLSTDTQYF; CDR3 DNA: TGCGCCAGCAGCACACAACAGGGGTTGAGCACAGATACGCAGTATTTT
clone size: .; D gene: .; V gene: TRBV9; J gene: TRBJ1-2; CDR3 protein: CASSVARSGLDGYTF; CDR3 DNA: TGTGCCAGCAGCGTAGCTCGGTCAGGGTTGGATGGCTACACCTTC
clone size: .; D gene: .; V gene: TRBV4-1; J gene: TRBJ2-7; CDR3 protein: CASSHRSGSGAREQYF; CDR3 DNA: TGCGCCAGCAGCCACAGGTCGGGCTCCGGGGCCAGGGAGCAGTACTTC
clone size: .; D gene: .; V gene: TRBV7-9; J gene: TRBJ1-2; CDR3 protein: CASSLKRGALGNYGYTF; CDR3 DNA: TGTGCCAGCAGCTTAAAAAGGGGGGCCCTCGGGAACTATGGCTACACCTTC
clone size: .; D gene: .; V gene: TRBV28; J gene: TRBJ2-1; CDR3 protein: CASRPTLGAHEQFF; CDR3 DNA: TGTGCCAGCCGCCCCACATTGGGTGCCCATGAGCAGTTCTTC
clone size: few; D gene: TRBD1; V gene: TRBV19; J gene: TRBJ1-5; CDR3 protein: CASSRDRSNQPQHF; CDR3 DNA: TGTGCCAGTAGCAGGGACAGATCAAATCAGCCCCAGCATTTT
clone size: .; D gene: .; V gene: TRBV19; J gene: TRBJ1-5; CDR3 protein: CASSIDRGVQPQHF; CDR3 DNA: TGTGCCAGTAGTATAGACAGGGGAGTTCAGCCCCAGCATTTT
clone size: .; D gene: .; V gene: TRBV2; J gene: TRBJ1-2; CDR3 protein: CASSEQGLGSGYTF; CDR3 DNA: TGTGCCAGCAGTGAACAGGGGTTGGGGTCCGGCTACACCTTC
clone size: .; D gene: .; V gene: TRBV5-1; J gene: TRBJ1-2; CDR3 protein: CASSLITGPGYTF; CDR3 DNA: TGCGCCAGCAGCTTGATCACCGGTCCTGGCTACACCTTC
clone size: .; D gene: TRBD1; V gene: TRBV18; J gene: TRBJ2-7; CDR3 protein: CASSPGQTYEQYF; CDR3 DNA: TGTGCCAGCTCCCCGGGACAGACTTACGAGCAGTACTTC
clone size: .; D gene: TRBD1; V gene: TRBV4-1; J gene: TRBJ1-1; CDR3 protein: CASSQDGKGANVAAFF; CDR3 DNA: TGCGCCAGCAGCCAAGATGGAAAGGGGGCTAACGTTGCTGCTTTCTTT
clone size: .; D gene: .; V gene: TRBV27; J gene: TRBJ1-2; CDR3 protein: CASSSRGNYGYTF; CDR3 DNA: TGTGCCAGCAGTTCTAGGGGGAACTATGGCTACACCTTC
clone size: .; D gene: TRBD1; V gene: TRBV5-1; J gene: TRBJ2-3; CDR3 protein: CASSDRQGRTDTQYF; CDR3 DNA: TGCGCCAGCAGCGACAGACAGGGTCGCACAGATACGCAGTATTTT
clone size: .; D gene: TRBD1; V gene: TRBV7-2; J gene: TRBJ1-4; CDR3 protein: CASSWTGDREKLFF; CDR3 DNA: TGTGCCAGCAGCTGGACAGGGGATAGAGAAAAACTGTTTTTT
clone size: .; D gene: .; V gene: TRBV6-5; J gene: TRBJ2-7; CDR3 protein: CASSLSTNSYEQYF; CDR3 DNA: TGTGCCAGCAGTCTCTCGACTAACTCCTACGAGCAGTACTTC
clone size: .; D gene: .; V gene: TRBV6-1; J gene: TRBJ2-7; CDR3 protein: CASRPASLGVYEQYF; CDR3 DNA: TGTGCCAGCAGGCCCGCCTCTTTGGGAGTCTACGAGCAGTACTTC
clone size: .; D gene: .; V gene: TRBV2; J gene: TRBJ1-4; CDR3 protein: CASSGERGEKLFF; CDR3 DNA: TGTGCCAGCAGTGGGGAGAGAGGGGAAAAACTGTTTTTT
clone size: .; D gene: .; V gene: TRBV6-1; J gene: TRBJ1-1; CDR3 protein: CAIEGIPGGTEAFF; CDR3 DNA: TGTGCCATCGAGGGCATCCCAGGCGGCACTGAAGCTTTCTTT
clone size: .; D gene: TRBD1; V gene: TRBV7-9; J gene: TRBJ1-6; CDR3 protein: CASSRGQILHF; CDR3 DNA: TGTGCCAGCAGCAGGGGACAGATCCTCCACTTT
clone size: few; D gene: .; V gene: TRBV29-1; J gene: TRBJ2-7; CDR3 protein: CSVGSGVMLHEQYF; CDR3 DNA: TGCAGCGTTGGGTCGGGAGTCATGTTGCACGAGCAGTACTTC
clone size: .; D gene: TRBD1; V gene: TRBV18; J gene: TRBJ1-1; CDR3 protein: CASSPHQELDRGNTEAFF; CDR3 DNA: TGTGCCAGCTCACCCCACCAAGAGCTGGACAGGGGAAATACTGAAGCTTTCTTT
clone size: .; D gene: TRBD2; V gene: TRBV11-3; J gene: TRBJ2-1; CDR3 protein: CASSPRLAGDTNEQFF; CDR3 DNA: TGTGCCAGCAGCCCCCGACTAGCGGGAGATACCAATGAGCAGTTCTTC
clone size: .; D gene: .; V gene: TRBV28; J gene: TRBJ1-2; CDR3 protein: CASSDSAEGYTF; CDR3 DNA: TGTGCCAGCTCGGACAGCGCCGAGGGCTACACCTTC
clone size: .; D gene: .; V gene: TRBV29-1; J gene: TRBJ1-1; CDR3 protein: CSVEVSGSGHAFF; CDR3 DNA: TGCAGCGTTGAAGTATCGGGCTCCGGGCATGCTTTCTTT
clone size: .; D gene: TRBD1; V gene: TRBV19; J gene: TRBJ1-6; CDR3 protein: CASSVGQGTPAPLHF; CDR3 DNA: TGTGCCAGTAGTGTTGGACAGGGGACCCCGGCACCCCTCCACTTT
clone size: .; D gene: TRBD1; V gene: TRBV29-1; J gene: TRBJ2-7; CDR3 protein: CSGLGRQGHEQYF; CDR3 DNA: TGCAGCGGCCTTGGGAGACAGGGACACGAGCAGTACTTC
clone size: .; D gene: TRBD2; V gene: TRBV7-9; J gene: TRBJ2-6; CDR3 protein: CASSSPTSGTTSGANVLTF; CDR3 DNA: TGTGCCAGCAGCTCGCCGACTAGCGGGACGACTTCTGGGGCCAACGTCCTGACTTTC
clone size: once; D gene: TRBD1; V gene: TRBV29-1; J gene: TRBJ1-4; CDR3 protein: CSVIGTGGEKLFF; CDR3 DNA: TGCAGCGTCATCGGGACAGGAGGGGAAAAACTGTTTTTT
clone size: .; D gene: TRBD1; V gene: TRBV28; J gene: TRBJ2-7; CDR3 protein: CASSTPGTGTHEQYF; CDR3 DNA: TGTGCCAGCAGCACGCCCGGGACAGGGACCCACGAGCAGTACTTC
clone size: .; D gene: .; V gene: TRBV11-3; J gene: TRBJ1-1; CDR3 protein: CASSFRGKNTEAFF; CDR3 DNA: TGTGCCAGCAGCTTCAGGGGCAAGAACACTGAAGCTTTCTTT
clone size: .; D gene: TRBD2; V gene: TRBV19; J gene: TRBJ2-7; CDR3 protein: CASSIVTSGSYEQYF; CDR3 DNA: TGTGCCAGTAGTATAGTAACTAGCGGATCCTACGAGCAGTACTTC
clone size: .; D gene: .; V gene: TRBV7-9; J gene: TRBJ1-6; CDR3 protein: CASSPGGGGSYNSPLHF; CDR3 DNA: TGTGCCAGCAGCCCAGGAGGAGGGGGCTCCTATAATTCACCCCTCCACTTT
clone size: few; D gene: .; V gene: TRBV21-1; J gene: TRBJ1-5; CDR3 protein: CASSKGGREPQHF; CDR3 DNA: TGTGCCAGCAGCAAAGGGGGCAGGGAGCCCCAGCATTTT
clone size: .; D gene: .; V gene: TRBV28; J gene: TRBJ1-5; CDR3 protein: CASSLSEQPQHF; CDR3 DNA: TGTGCCAGCAGTTTATCCGAACAGCCCCAGCATTTT
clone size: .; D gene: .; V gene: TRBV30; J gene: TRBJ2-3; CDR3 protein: CAWSPSTDTQYF; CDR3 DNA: TGTGCCTGGAGTCCGTCTACAGATACGCAGTATTTT
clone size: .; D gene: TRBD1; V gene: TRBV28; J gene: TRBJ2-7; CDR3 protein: CASTGGPYEQYF; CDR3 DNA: TGTGCCAGCACAGGGGGCCCCTACGAGCAGTACTTC
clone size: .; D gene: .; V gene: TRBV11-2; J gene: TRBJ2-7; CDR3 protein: CASSLVRRTYEQYF; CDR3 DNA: TGTGCCAGCAGCTTAGTTCGACGGACCTACGAGCAGTACTTC
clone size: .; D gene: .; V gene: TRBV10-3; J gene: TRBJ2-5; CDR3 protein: CAIRSGGEETQYF; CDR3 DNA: TGTGCCATCAGGTCAGGGGGGGAAGAGACCCAGTACTTC
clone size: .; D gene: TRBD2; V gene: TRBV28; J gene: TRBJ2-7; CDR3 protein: CASSFGLAGVEQYF; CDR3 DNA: TGTGCCAGCAGTTTCGGACTAGCGGGAGTCGAGCAGTACTTC
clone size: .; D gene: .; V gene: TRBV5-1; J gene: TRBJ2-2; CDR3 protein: CASSHRHNTGELFF; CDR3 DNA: TGCGCCAGCAGCCACAGACACAACACCGGGGAGCTGTTTTTT
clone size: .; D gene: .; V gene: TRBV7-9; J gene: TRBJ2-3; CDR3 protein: CASSLRGAGPDTQYF; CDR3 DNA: TGTGCCAGCAGCTTGCGAGGGGCGGGCCCCGATACGCAGTATTTT
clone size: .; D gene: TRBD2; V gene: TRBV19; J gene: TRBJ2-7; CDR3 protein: CASNPGLAAHEQYF; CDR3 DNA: TGTGCCAGTAACCCGGGACTAGCGGCCCACGAGCAGTACTTC